Following are 8 T cell receptor beta chains from one sample sequenced in a study of T cells after yellow fever vaccination. TCRdb re-analysed the 5' RACE reads in MiXCR, keeping a single row per CDR3 protein. The sample has hundreds of thousands of distinct CDR3 sequences, 8.7% seen once; the top ten hold roughly 17%. Sequencing used PBMCs, obtained on the day of the first yellow fever vaccination. The receptor set was obtained from a man between 18 and 29 years old who received the YFV17D yellow fever vaccine.

This chain connects TRBV10-3 to TRBJ1-3, with D possibly TRBD1 on 5 matching bases. From germline, CDR1 is ENHRY and CDR2 SYGVKD. The CDR3 runs to 13 residues. V was trimmed by 10 bases and J by 3 bases, leaving 13 bases between them. CDR3 sequence reads: CATRGGDGNTIYF. CDR3 bases: TGTGCCACTCGCGGGGGGGATGGAAACACCATATATTTT.

A few counts support this clonotype. The CDR3 here is CASSWARAQETQYF. The CDR3 bases are TGCGCCAGCAGCTGGGCCAGGGCACAAGAGACCCAGTACTTC. J is TRBJ2-5 and V is TRBV5-1, with D maybe TRBD1 (5 bases). V lost 3 bases and J 2 bases, leaving 11 bases between the germline ends. The V gene's germline CDR1 is SGHRS and CDR2 YFSETQ. The CDR3 totals 14 residues.

V is TRBV14 and J is TRBJ2-7; no clear D. Trimming left V 4 bases short and J 2 bases short, with 9 bases between. The CDR3 extends over 13 amino acids. Germline V CDR1 and CDR2: SGHDN, FVKESK. This CDR3 reads CASSLDTTYEQYF. Written as DNA, the CDR3 is TGTGCCAGCAGCCTCGACACCACCTACGAGCAGTACTTC.

The gene calls are TRBV12-3 or TRBV12-4 and TRBJ2-7; the match to TRBD2 covers 8 bases. This CDR3 is built from 15 residues. V trimming: 5 bases; J trimming: 7 bases; junction bases outside the gene matches: 13. CDR3 coding DNA: TGTGCCAGCAGTCCACGGACTAGCAGCCTCTGGGAGCAGTACTTC. This codes for CASSPRTSSLWEQYF.

This chain joins TRBV28 and TRBJ1-6; 9 positions match TRBD1. The CDR3 spans 14 residues. Trimming at V came to 4 bases and at J to 10 bases, leaving 5 bases not matched to a gene. Germline V gene sequence: CDR1 MDHEN, CDR2 SYDVKM. CDR3 DNA sequence: TGTGCCAGCAGTTCACAGGGGGCGGTCTCACCCCTCCACTTT. Its translation is CASSSQGAVSPLHF.

This clonotype occurred a few times. The V call is TRBV12-3 or TRBV12-4, the J call TRBJ2-5, with a possible D match to TRBD2 (6 bases). CDR3 length: 12 amino acids. V was clipped by 7 bases and J by 4 bases, with 10 bases between them. CDR3 sequence: CASTVGGETQYF. The CDR3 DNA reads as TGTGCCAGCACCGTCGGGGGAGAGACCCAGTACTTC.

This clonotype was seen a handful of times. V gene TRBV7-9 combines with J gene TRBJ1-4; D remains unclear. CDR3 size: 12 residues. With 3 bases removed from V and 8 bases from J, the gap between germline ends came to 7 bases. Germline assignment: CDR1 SEHNR and CDR2 FQNEAQ (reference sequence). The CDR3 loop reads CASSLSVEKLFF. In DNA, the CDR3 is TGTGCCAGCAGCTTGTCAGTCGAAAAACTGTTTTTT.

This clonotype was seen many times. CDR3 sequence: CASSLEGLAPLHF. CDR3 DNA sequence: TGTGCCAGCAGCTTGGAGGGCCTCGCACCCCTCCACTTT. The chain employs TRBV5-5 and TRBJ1-6; D not resolved. The CDR3 length is 13 residues. V lost 0 bases and J lost 11, with 9 bases in between. The germline CDR1 and CDR2 sequences are SGHKS and YYEKEE (reference sequence).